This T cell receptor beta chain was captured in a study of blood T cells in healthy people across ages. Peripheral blood was drawn, ten milliliters per donor. The use of a sample-barcoded 5' primer and a J-beta primer mix characterized a second PCR of roughly 6 to 11 cycles. TCRdb independently ran MiXCR on the 5' RACE reads; one entry per CDR3 protein. The sample carries roughly 800,000 distinct CDR3 sequences, roughly 50% recorded once. Study observations and caveats: Older individuals had lower TCR beta diversity per million T cells (the decline was roughly linear). Investigators treated diversity estimates from one million T cells as underestimates.

With regard to this clonotype: The antigen is undetermined.

Germline CDR1 MNHEY, CDR2 SMNVEV (reference sequence). V lost 8 bases to trimming and J lost 2 bases, with 18 bases between them. This CDR3 region has 15 residues. The TCR sequence derives from an elderly man in good health. The sequenced material came from blood. The chain uses TRBV27 and TRBJ1-1; perhaps TRBD1 as D (5 bases). The CDR3 sequence is CASLGFGTPNTEAFF. The CDR3 nucleotides read TGTGCCAGCCTCGGCTTCGGGACCCCTAACACTGAAGCTTTCTTT.